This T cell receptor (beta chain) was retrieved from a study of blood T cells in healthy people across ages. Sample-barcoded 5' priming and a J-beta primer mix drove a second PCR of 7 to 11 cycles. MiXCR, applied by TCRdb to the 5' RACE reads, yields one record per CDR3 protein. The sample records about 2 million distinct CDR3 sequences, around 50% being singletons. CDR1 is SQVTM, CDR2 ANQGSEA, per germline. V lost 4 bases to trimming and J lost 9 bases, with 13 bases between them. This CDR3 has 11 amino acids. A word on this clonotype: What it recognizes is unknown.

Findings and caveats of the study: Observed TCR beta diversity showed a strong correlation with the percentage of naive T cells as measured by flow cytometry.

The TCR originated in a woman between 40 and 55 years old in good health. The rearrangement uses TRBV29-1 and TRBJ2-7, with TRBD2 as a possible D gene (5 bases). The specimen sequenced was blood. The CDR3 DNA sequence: TGCAGCGTTGTTGCCGACGGGATGCAGTACTTC. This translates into CSVVADGMQYF.